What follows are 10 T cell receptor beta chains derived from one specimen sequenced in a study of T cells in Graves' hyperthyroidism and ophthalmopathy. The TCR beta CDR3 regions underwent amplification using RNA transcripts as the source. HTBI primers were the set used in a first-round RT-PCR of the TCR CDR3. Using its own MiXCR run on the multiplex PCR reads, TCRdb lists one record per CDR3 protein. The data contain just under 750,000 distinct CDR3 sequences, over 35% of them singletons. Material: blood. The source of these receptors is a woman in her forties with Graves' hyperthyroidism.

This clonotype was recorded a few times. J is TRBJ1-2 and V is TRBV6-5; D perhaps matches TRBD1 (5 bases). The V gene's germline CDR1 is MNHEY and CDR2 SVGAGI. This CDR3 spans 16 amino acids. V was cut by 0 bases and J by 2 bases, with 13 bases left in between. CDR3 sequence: CASSYSTGTANYGYTF. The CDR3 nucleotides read TGTGCCAGCAGTTACTCGACCGGGACGGCGAACTATGGCTACACCTTC.

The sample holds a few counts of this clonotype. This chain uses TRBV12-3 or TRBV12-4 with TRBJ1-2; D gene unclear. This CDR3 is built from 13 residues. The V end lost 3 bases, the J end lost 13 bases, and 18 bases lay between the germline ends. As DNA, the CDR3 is TGTGCCAGCAGTTTCGCCCTTCCGGACTATCTCACCTTC. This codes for CASSFALPDYLTF.

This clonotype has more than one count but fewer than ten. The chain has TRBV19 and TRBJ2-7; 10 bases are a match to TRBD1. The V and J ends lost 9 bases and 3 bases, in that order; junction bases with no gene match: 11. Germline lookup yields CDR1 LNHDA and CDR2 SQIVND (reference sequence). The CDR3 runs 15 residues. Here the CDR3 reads CASSYRGQGNYEQYF. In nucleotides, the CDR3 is TGTGCCAGCAGTTACAGGGGACAGGGGAACTACGAGCAGTACTTC.

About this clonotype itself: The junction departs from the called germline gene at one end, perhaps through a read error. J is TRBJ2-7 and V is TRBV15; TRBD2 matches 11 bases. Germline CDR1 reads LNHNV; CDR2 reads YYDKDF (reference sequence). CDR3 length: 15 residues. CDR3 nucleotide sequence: TGTGCCACCAGCGTTACTAGCGGGGGAGGGGACGAGCGGTACTTC. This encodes CATSVTSGGGDERYF.

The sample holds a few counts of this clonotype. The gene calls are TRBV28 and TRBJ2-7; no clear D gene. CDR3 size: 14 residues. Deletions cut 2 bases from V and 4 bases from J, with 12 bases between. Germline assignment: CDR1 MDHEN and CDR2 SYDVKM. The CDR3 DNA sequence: TGTGCCAGCAGTTTAAGAAGGGATCCATACGAGCAGTACTTC. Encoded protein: CASSLRRDPYEQYF.

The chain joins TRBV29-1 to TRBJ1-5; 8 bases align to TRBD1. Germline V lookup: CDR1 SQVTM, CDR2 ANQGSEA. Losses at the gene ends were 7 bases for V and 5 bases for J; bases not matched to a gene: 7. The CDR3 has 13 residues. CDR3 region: CSAGQGYDQPQHF. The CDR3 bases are TGCAGCGCCGGACAGGGATACGATCAGCCCCAGCATTTT.

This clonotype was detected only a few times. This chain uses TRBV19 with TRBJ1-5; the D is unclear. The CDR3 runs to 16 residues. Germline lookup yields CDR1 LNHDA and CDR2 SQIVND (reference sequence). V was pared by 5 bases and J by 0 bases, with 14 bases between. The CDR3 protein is CASSLEGSYSNQPQHF. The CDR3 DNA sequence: TGTGCCAGTAGTTTGGAGGGAAGCTATAGCAATCAGCCCCAGCATTTT. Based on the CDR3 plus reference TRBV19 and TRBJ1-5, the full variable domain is DGGITQSPKYLFRKEGQNVTLSCEQNLNHDAMYWYRQDPGQGLRLIYYSQIVNDFQKGDIAEGYSVSREKKESFPLTVTSAQKNPTAFYLCASSLEGSYSNQPQHFGDGTRLSIL.

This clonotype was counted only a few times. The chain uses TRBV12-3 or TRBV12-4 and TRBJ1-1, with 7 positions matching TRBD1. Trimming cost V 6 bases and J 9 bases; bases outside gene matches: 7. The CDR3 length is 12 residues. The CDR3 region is CASSFPGQKAFF. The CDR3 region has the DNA TGTGCCAGCAGCTTTCCGGGACAGAAAGCTTTCTTT.

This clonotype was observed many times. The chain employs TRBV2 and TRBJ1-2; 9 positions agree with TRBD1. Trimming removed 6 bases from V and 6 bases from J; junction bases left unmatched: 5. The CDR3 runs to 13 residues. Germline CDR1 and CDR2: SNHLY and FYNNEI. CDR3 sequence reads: CASRPGQGNGYTF. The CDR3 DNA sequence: TGTGCCAGCAGGCCGGGACAGGGAAATGGCTACACCTTC.

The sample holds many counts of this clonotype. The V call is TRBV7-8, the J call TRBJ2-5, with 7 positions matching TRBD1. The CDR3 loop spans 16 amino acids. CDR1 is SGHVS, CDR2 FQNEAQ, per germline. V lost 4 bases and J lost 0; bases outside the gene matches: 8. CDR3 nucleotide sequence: TGTGCCAGCAGCTCGGCCAGGACAGGACACCAAGAGACCCAGTACTTC. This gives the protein CASSSARTGHQETQYF.